The clone carrying this TCR beta chain came up many times. Its cognate antigen is unknown. The entry originates in a study of metastatic and nonmetastatic thyroid tumors. The wider study: Across peripheral blood and tumor or nodule tissue samples taken from malignant and benign thyroid patients, the repertoires were compared with one another. Study observations and caveats: Relative to benign nodules, malignant thyroid tumors were reportedly characterized by significantly elevated TCR beta diversity in blood and tumor.

Per the authors' pipeline: What underpinned the distant-metastasis classifier for papillary thyroid cancer was the set of CDR3 differences across clinicopathological groups. With MiXCR, TCRdb reprocessed the PCR reads. The V and J calls reflect TCRdb's pipeline rather than the authors' work. The repertoire holds 25,000 to 35,000 clones, with under 14% as singletons. Each patient came to thyroid surgery without any prior treatment (of any kind). The ends lost 4 bases at V and 4 bases at J; junction bases unmatched: 6. The CDR3 consists of 14 residues. Germline V gene sequence: CDR1 LGHDT, CDR2 YNNKEL (reference sequence).

The receptor comes from a female donor with papillary thyroid cancer or a benign thyroid nodule (not recorded which). Some clones in this sample may be carry-over from other donors' samples. Sequencing was carried out using blood. This chain joins TRBV3-1 and TRBJ1-1, with 7 positions matching TRBD1. The CDR3 reads CASSLTHRGTEAFF. The CDR3 DNA sequence: TGTGCCAGCAGCCTAACCCACAGGGGCACTGAAGCTTTCTTT.